This entry features one T cell receptor beta chain sequence. As yet, its antigen is unknown. This entry comes from a study of T-cell memory formation after mild COVID-19. Whole-study context: There were largely donor-specific TCR clusters. General study points: Largely, contracting CD4+ clones fell within CM and EM, and contracting CD8+ clones within EMRA. Detection of some responders pre-infection suggested pre-existing cross-reactive memory T cells participated.

The CDR3 runs 13 residues. Germline assignment: CDR1 LNHNV and CDR2 YYDKDF (reference sequence). V gave up 6 bases and J gave up 4 bases, with 11 bases separating them. Using constant-segment primers, 5'RACE produced TCR alpha and TCR beta cDNA libraries carrying sample barcodes and UMIs. MiXCR was run by TCRdb on the 5' RACE reads, yielding one entry per CDR3 protein. This sample has roughly 410,000 distinct CDR3 sequences, with 20% to 25% found just once. Material for sequencing was PBMCs or a T cell subset sorted from them (not recorded which). The rearrangement uses TRBV15 and TRBJ2-3; D unresolved. This sequence originates from an adult woman who had mild COVID-19 (a few samples of this study predate the infection). Cell type and time point are not known. The CDR3 DNA reads as TGTGCCACCAGGCACAGCAGTGCAGATACGCAGTATTTT. Its protein is CATRHSSADTQYF.